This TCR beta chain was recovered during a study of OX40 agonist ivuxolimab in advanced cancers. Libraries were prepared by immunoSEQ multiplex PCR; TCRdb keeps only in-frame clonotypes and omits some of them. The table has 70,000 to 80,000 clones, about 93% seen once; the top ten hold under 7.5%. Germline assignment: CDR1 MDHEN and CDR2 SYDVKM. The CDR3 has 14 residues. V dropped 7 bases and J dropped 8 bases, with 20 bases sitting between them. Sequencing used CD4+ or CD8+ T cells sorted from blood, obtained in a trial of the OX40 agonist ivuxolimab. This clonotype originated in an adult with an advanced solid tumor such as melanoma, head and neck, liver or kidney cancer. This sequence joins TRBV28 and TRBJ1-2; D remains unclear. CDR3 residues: CASTPRGYTVGYTF. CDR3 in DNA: TGTGCCAGCACCCCCCGGGGATATACCGTCGGCTACACCTTC.